This T cell receptor beta chain appears in the sequencing data of a study of T cell responses to AZD1222 COVID-19 vaccine (dated by TCRdb to the early 2020s). About the investigation overall: Because spike-specific TCR depth and breadth did not differ between the two schedules, AZD1222 recipients who got a second dose at roughly 4 weeks were pooled with those who got a second dose at roughly 12 weeks. A total of 230 or so trial participants underwent TCR sequencing, of whom roughly 210 received two doses of AZD1222 and about 25 received two doses of the MenACWY control vaccine. Trial participants were enrolled by age into 18-55, 56-69 and 70-plus year subgroups, with approximately 150, 28 and 58 TCR-sequenced participants respectively. Here is what the overall study found, with its caveats: Conclusions about previously exposed vaccinees were limited because only 6 or 7 AZD1222 recipients were SARS-CoV-2 seropositive at baseline. Reportedly, almost half of the unique spike-specific TCRs recognized epitopes lying outside the regions that are mutated in the B.1.351 and B.1.1.7 variants. CD4 TCRs associated with the vaccine covered the entire spike protein, and the dominant responses were in regions 160-218 and 743-854. The 56-69-year group was small, and its depth increase did not reach significance, likely because of low power. Because no day 14 peak-response samples were available, the repertoires could be characterized only after the peak T cell response. Spike-specific TCR breadth and depth rose significantly after two AZD1222 doses compared with day 0 and with MenACWY recipients. Most participants were white British and females outnumbered males, and the authors suggested that clonal diversity may have been underestimated.

A word on this clone: Which antigen it targets is not known. Base-call qualities are not available, and no considerably larger clone is one nucleotide away.

CDR1 and CDR2 are drawn from the germline V gene (reference sequence): SEHNR, FQNEAQ. The CDR3 covers 14 residues, taking in both the cysteine and the phenylalanine. Just the 42-base CDR3 DNA is kept, in frame starting at base 1. Relative to germline, V is 8 bases shorter and J is 9 bases shorter, with 19 bases between their ends. The CDR3 regions of human TCRbeta chains were analyzed by immunosequencing. Concerning the study's data processing: Repertoire TCRs were matched against a reference library of SARS-CoV-2-specific TCRs generated with the MIRA antigen-specificity platform. Breadth was defined as the fraction of unique TCRs that were SARS-CoV-2-associated. Depth was defined as the fraction of total T cells that were SARS-CoV-2-associated. Each spike-specific TCR was assigned to its reactive spike region and to a CD4 or CD8 class using the MIRA data. Log10-transformed breadth and depth values were compared by one-way ANOVA with Sidak's multiple comparisons tests. What TCRdb holds here is the immuneACCESS table cut down to in-frame rearrangements. Part of the clones is not present; checked against another copy, under half of the missing clones reflect an unresolved V gene, and the others are unexplained. From that table come the V and J calls and clone size; the DNA was used to work out D and trimming. This sample has some 120,000 clones in its table, and about 92% of those were observed once. The ten largest clones add up to 2.5% to 3.5% of the sample.

The sample's time point label is to be understood as: baseline before first vaccination. Vaccinee samples came from UK trials COV001 and COV002, including a single-blind randomized controlled phase 2/3 trial of AZD1222 (ChAdOx1 nCoV-19) in healthy adults. For TCRbeta chain sequencing, PBMC samples were collected from trial participants at day 0 and at day 28 after the second dose. Rearrangement joined TRBV7-9 to TRBJ2-2; the D gene remains uncertain. The TCR comes from an adult in good health. Sequencing used peripheral blood, obtained on day 0 of AZD1222 vaccination. CDR3 sequence: CASPRHPATRELFF. Here is the DNA: TGTGCCAGCCCCAGGCATCCGGCCACGCGGGAGCTGTTTTTT.